This T cell receptor (beta chain) was retrieved from a study of blood T cell repertoires in COVID-19 (dated by TCRdb to 2020 to 2022). Turning to the overall study: The collaborator samples originated in the United States, Italy and Spain and spanned the acute and convalescent phases of COVID-19. Subjects who had been exposed to COVID-19, were actively infected with it, or had recovered from it provided the deeply sampled blood TCRbeta repertoires that made up the dataset. The repertoires were made available in a free public database intended to serve as a resource for research on the immune response to SARS-CoV-2. Samples came from the ongoing ImmuneRACE study (first 160 participants) plus 1,254 subjects from 6 global collaborators. Nearly every sample came with metadata listing a de-identified subject ID, COVID-19 status, age in years and sex. The material from the prospective study consisted of cDNA or gDNA derived from T cells, B-cell-depleted T cells, or PBMCs. HLA class I and class II types, where available, came from metadata supplied by the sample provider rather than from assay-based typing.

Whole blood was collected in K2EDTA tubes by collaborating institutions according to the institutions' own protocols. For TCRbeta analysis, collaborators shipped samples as frozen whole blood, isolated PBMCs, or DNA extracted from either of those sample types. Notes on this clone: Its antigen is not yet known. Base qualities were left out, and no much larger clone turns up one base away.

TCRbeta CDR3 regions were amplified from genomic DNA using the immunoSEQ Assay, a bias-controlled multiplex PCR. Turning to the authors' computational methods: Within the assay, amplification of reference gene primers was used to estimate how many nucleated cells each sample contained. To quantify the absolute abundance of each unique TCRbeta CDR3 rearrangement, sequence reads were collapsed and filtered. Productive Simpson clonality was computed per sample as the square root of Simpson's diversity index over productive rearrangements. This immuneACCESS table, as held by TCRdb, lists in-frame sequences with V and J called but not all clones. Of the missing ones, under half trace to an unresolved V gene in checked studies; the others have no known cause. D and trimming were read from the DNA, whereas the V and J calls and clone size are those reported in that table. The sample table holds about 220,000 clones, of which more than 65% were seen once. Of the sample, 9.5% to 10% falls within the top ten clones.

On the study overall, not on this receptor specifically: Clinical and demographic metadata were provided uncurated, with the amount varying by source and participant.

The sequenced sample was peripheral blood. The sequence derives from a man aged 50-59 years with active or convalescent COVID-19.

This receptor has the CDR3 CASSRRQSTEAFF. Read as DNA, the sequence is TGTGCCAGCAGTCGCCGACAGTCGACTGAAGCTTTCTTT. The rearrangement combines TRBV6-2 or TRBV6-3 with TRBJ1-1; TRBD1 might be the D gene, on 5 matching bases. Its CDR3 holds 13 amino acids, cysteine through phenylalanine. Just the 39-base CDR3 DNA is kept, in frame starting at base 1. The CDR1 and CDR2 encoded by the germline V gene are MNHEY and SVGEGT. V loses 5 bases of germline sequence and J loses 5 bases, and the interval between the two ends is 12 bases.